Listed below are T cell receptor beta chains from one sample, sequenced in a study of a mutant IDH1 vaccine in newly diagnosed glioma. The table came from immunoSEQ multiplex PCR; TCRdb's copy has only in-frame clones and leaves some out. This table has 68,000 or so clones, approximately 88% appearing once. These receptors are not linked to any known antigen. The input for sequencing was PBMCs, taken from a glioma patient whose treatment included an IDH1 peptide vaccine. These receptor sequences come from a young man with glioma. Both conserved end residues are part of each CDR3. The order of the fields is J gene, V gene, D gene, clone size, CDR3 protein, CDR3 DNA. The D gene is left open where the match is weak. Some rows mark clone size as missing; the rest say once, few, many or name a class of expanded clone.

j_call: TRBJ2-2; v_call: TRBV7-2; d_call: NA; clone_size: NA; cdr3_aa: CASSFLGENTGELFF; cdr3_nt: TGTGCCAGCAGCTTCCTCGGGGAGAACACCGGGGAGCTGTTTTTT
j_call: TRBJ2-7; v_call: TRBV29-1; d_call: NA; clone_size: once; cdr3_aa: CSVAGVEQYF; cdr3_nt: TGCAGCGTTGCAGGGGTAGAGCAGTACTTC
j_call: TRBJ2-7; v_call: TRBV11-2; d_call: NA; clone_size: NA; cdr3_aa: CASSLEATFYEQYF; cdr3_nt: TGTGCCAGCAGCTTAGAAGCGACTTTCTACGAGCAGTACTTC
j_call: TRBJ2-3; v_call: TRBV19; d_call: NA; clone_size: NA; cdr3_aa: CASRAGSTDTQYF; cdr3_nt: TGTGCCAGTAGGGCAGGCAGCACAGATACGCAGTATTTT
j_call: TRBJ1-6; v_call: TRBV7-2; d_call: NA; clone_size: NA; cdr3_aa: CASSLAGGRNSPLHF; cdr3_nt: TGTGCCAGCAGCTTAGCCGGGGGGAGAAATTCACCCCTCCACTTT
j_call: TRBJ1-5; v_call: TRBV5-6; d_call: NA; clone_size: NA; cdr3_aa: CASSLQNQPQHF; cdr3_nt: TGTGCCAGCAGCCTCCAAAATCAGCCCCAGCATTTT
j_call: TRBJ2-2; v_call: TRBV7-6; d_call: NA; clone_size: NA; cdr3_aa: CASSLESGLNTGELFF; cdr3_nt: TGTGCCAGCAGCTTAGAGAGCGGCCTGAACACCGGGGAGCTGTTTTTT
j_call: TRBJ1-4; v_call: TRBV5-6; d_call: NA; clone_size: NA; cdr3_aa: CASSFAPRGARNKLFF; cdr3_nt: TGTGCCAGCAGCTTCGCGCCCCGGGGGGCCCGAAATAAACTGTTTTTT
j_call: TRBJ2-1; v_call: TRBV7-2; d_call: TRBD1; clone_size: NA; cdr3_aa: CASSTRQGDPLEQFF; cdr3_nt: TGTGCCAGCAGCACCCGACAGGGGGATCCCCTTGAGCAGTTCTTC
j_call: TRBJ2-5; v_call: TRBV7-9; d_call: TRBD2; clone_size: NA; cdr3_aa: CASSPPGRAGETQYF; cdr3_nt: TGTGCCAGCAGCCCTCCGGGGAGGGCCGGGGAGACCCAGTACTTC
j_call: TRBJ1-5; v_call: TRBV6-1; d_call: NA; clone_size: NA; cdr3_aa: CASSVWQGNGQPQHF; cdr3_nt: TGTGCCAGCAGTGTTTGGCAGGGGAACGGTCAGCCCCAGCATTTT
j_call: TRBJ1-1; v_call: TRBV18; d_call: TRBD1; clone_size: NA; cdr3_aa: CASSSQGEGTEAFF; cdr3_nt: TGTGCCAGCTCATCGCAGGGGGAGGGCACTGAAGCTTTCTTT
j_call: TRBJ2-7; v_call: TRBV7-9; d_call: NA; clone_size: NA; cdr3_aa: CASSMGQAEQYF; cdr3_nt: TGTGCCAGCAGCATGGGGCAGGCCGAGCAGTACTTC
j_call: TRBJ1-6; v_call: TRBV29-1; d_call: TRBD1; clone_size: NA; cdr3_aa: CSVSRDRENSPLHF; cdr3_nt: TGCAGCGTTTCCCGGGACAGGGAAAATTCACCCCTCCACTTT
j_call: TRBJ1-3; v_call: TRBV7-9; d_call: NA; clone_size: NA; cdr3_aa: CASSSGPWDSGNTIYF; cdr3_nt: TGTGCCAGCAGCTCCGGGCCATGGGACTCTGGAAACACCATATATTTT
j_call: TRBJ1-2; v_call: TRBV25-1; d_call: TRBD1; clone_size: NA; cdr3_aa: CASSEPIRGSYTF; cdr3_nt: TGTGCCAGCAGTGAACCAATCAGGGGGAGTTACACCTTC
j_call: TRBJ2-1; v_call: TRBV25-1; d_call: TRBD1; clone_size: NA; cdr3_aa: CASSGTGDYNEQFF; cdr3_nt: TGTGCCAGCAGTGGGACAGGGGATTACAATGAGCAGTTCTTC
j_call: TRBJ2-2; v_call: TRBV9; d_call: NA; clone_size: once; cdr3_aa: CASSVDHGGELFF; cdr3_nt: TGTGCCAGCAGCGTGGACCACGGCGGGGAGCTGTTTTTT
j_call: TRBJ2-3; v_call: TRBV18; d_call: NA; clone_size: NA; cdr3_aa: CASSPILRDTDTQYF; cdr3_nt: TGTGCCAGCTCACCGATCCTCAGAGACACAGATACGCAGTATTTT
j_call: TRBJ2-3; v_call: TRBV18; d_call: NA; clone_size: NA; cdr3_aa: CASSPATRVSAQYF; cdr3_nt: TGTGCCAGCTCACCGGCCACCCGGGTGAGTGCGCAGTATTTT
j_call: TRBJ2-1; v_call: TRBV7-9; d_call: NA; clone_size: NA; cdr3_aa: CASSLGDGPYNEQFF; cdr3_nt: TGTGCCAGCAGCTTAGGGGATGGGCCCTACAATGAGCAGTTCTTC
j_call: TRBJ2-1; v_call: TRBV7-2; d_call: TRBD2; clone_size: once; cdr3_aa: CASSVTSGRNNEQFF; cdr3_nt: TGTGCCAGCAGCGTGACTAGCGGGAGGAACAATGAGCAGTTCTTC
j_call: TRBJ2-5; v_call: TRBV25-1; d_call: NA; clone_size: NA; cdr3_aa: CASTTPGGGWVETQYF; cdr3_nt: TGTGCCAGCACCACCCCGGGAGGGGGCTGGGTAGAGACCCAGTACTTC
j_call: TRBJ1-2; v_call: TRBV19; d_call: NA; clone_size: NA; cdr3_aa: CASLGRIGYTF; cdr3_nt: TGTGCCAGTCTCGGACGGATTGGCTACACCTTC
j_call: TRBJ1-2; v_call: TRBV7-9; d_call: NA; clone_size: NA; cdr3_aa: CASSLSMGDGYTF; cdr3_nt: TGTGCCAGCAGCTTAAGTATGGGGGATGGCTACACCTTC
j_call: TRBJ2-3; v_call: TRBV7-2; d_call: TRBD1; clone_size: once; cdr3_aa: CASSFDRATDTQYF; cdr3_nt: TGTGCCAGCAGCTTTGACAGGGCCACAGATACGCAGTATTTT
j_call: TRBJ1-2; v_call: TRBV19; d_call: TRBD1; clone_size: NA; cdr3_aa: CASSILRGSTGSRLLDGYTF; cdr3_nt: TGTGCCAGTAGTATTTTACGGGGCTCGACAGGGAGCCGCCTCCTCGATGGCTACACCTTC
j_call: TRBJ2-7; v_call: TRBV4-2; d_call: NA; clone_size: NA; cdr3_aa: CASSDTGTLTYEQYF; cdr3_nt: TGTGCCAGCAGCGACACCGGGACACTAACCTACGAGCAGTACTTC
j_call: TRBJ2-7; v_call: TRBV15; d_call: NA; clone_size: NA; cdr3_aa: CATSSTTGRHPTKQYF; cdr3_nt: TGTGCCACCAGCAGTACCACCGGGAGACATCCTACGAAGCAGTACTTC
j_call: TRBJ2-7; v_call: TRBV7-8; d_call: TRBD1; clone_size: NA; cdr3_aa: CASSLGRQGEQYF; cdr3_nt: TGTGCCAGCAGCTTAGGACGACAGGGGGAGCAGTACTTC
j_call: TRBJ2-7; v_call: TRBV7-9; d_call: TRBD1; clone_size: NA; cdr3_aa: CASSSPDRALHHYEQYF; cdr3_nt: TGTGCCAGCAGCTCACCCGACAGGGCCCTACACCACTACGAGCAGTACTTC
j_call: TRBJ1-5; v_call: TRBV7-2; d_call: TRBD1; clone_size: NA; cdr3_aa: CASSVDRGHQPQHF; cdr3_nt: TGTGCCAGCAGCGTGGACAGGGGGCATCAGCCCCAGCATTTT
j_call: TRBJ1-6; v_call: TRBV9; d_call: TRBD1; clone_size: NA; cdr3_aa: CASSVYGTGDSPLHF; cdr3_nt: TGTGCCAGCAGCGTATACGGGACAGGGGATTCACCCCTCCACTTT
j_call: TRBJ1-3; v_call: TRBV4-3; d_call: TRBD1; clone_size: NA; cdr3_aa: CASSPDRGTGNTIYF; cdr3_nt: TGCGCCAGCAGCCCCGACAGGGGCACTGGAAACACCATATATTTT
j_call: TRBJ2-7; v_call: TRBV7-2; d_call: NA; clone_size: once; cdr3_aa: CASSLVPAGYEQYF; cdr3_nt: TGTGCCAGCAGCTTAGTACCGGCCGGTTACGAGCAGTACTTC
j_call: TRBJ1-1; v_call: TRBV13; d_call: NA; clone_size: large; cdr3_aa: CASSLTEFTEAFF; cdr3_nt: TGTGCCAGCAGCTTAACGGAGTTTACTGAAGCTTTCTTT
j_call: TRBJ1-4; v_call: TRBV6-5; d_call: NA; clone_size: NA; cdr3_aa: CASKGGPRSEEKLFF; cdr3_nt: TGTGCCAGCAAGGGGGGTCCCCGGTCTGAGGAAAAACTGTTTTTT
j_call: TRBJ2-1; v_call: TRBV27; d_call: NA; clone_size: NA; cdr3_aa: CASSWGPGDEQFF; cdr3_nt: TGTGCCAGCAGTTGGGGCCCTGGGGATGAGCAGTTCTTC
j_call: TRBJ2-3; v_call: TRBV5-6; d_call: NA; clone_size: NA; cdr3_aa: CASTLGFSDTQYF; cdr3_nt: TGTGCCAGCACCCTAGGGTTTTCAGATACGCAGTATTTT
j_call: TRBJ2-7; v_call: TRBV28; d_call: TRBD2; clone_size: NA; cdr3_aa: CASNIPTRETSGPYEQYF; cdr3_nt: TGTGCCAGCAATATCCCCACCCGGGAGACTAGCGGCCCCTACGAGCAGTACTTC
j_call: TRBJ1-5; v_call: TRBV6-1; d_call: NA; clone_size: NA; cdr3_aa: CASSESLYSNQPQHF; cdr3_nt: TGTGCCAGCAGTGAATCCCTATATAGCAATCAGCCCCAGCATTTT
j_call: TRBJ1-6; v_call: TRBV5-6; d_call: NA; clone_size: NA; cdr3_aa: CASSFEGLGNSPLHF; cdr3_nt: TGTGCCAGCAGCTTTGAGGGGTTGGGTAATTCACCCCTCCACTTT
j_call: TRBJ2-3; v_call: TRBV13; d_call: TRBD2; clone_size: once; cdr3_aa: CASSEIEALMRGGLTDTQYF; cdr3_nt: TGTGCCAGCAGCGAGATTGAAGCCTTAATGCGGGGGGGACTCACAGATACGCAGTATTTT
j_call: TRBJ1-2; v_call: TRBV18; d_call: NA; clone_size: NA; cdr3_aa: CASSPGGNYGYTF; cdr3_nt: TGTGCCAGCTCACCGGGAGGGAACTATGGCTACACCTTC
j_call: TRBJ2-4; v_call: TRBV19; d_call: NA; clone_size: NA; cdr3_aa: CASSLVGAKNIQYF; cdr3_nt: TGTGCCAGTAGTCTGGTGGGGGCCAAAAACATTCAGTACTTC
j_call: TRBJ2-1; v_call: TRBV5-1; d_call: TRBD2; clone_size: NA; cdr3_aa: CASQIAGSSYNEQFF; cdr3_nt: TGCGCCAGCCAGATAGCGGGGAGCTCCTACAATGAGCAGTTCTTC
j_call: TRBJ2-6; v_call: TRBV19; d_call: TRBD1; clone_size: once; cdr3_aa: CASSRGQGISGANVLTF; cdr3_nt: TGTGCCAGTAGTAGAGGACAGGGCATCTCTGGGGCCAACGTCCTGACTTTC
j_call: TRBJ2-5; v_call: TRBV6-5; d_call: NA; clone_size: NA; cdr3_aa: CASSPSGSQETQYF; cdr3_nt: TGTGCCAGCAGTCCCTCGGGGTCACAAGAGACCCAGTACTTC
j_call: TRBJ2-2; v_call: TRBV7-2; d_call: TRBD2; clone_size: NA; cdr3_aa: CASRPAGGTGELFF; cdr3_nt: TGTGCCAGCAGACCAGCGGGGGGCACCGGGGAGCTGTTTTTT
j_call: TRBJ1-1; v_call: TRBV18; d_call: NA; clone_size: once; cdr3_aa: CASSKSGGSAAFF; cdr3_nt: TGTGCCAGCTCGAAAAGTGGCGGCAGTGCAGCTTTCTTT
j_call: TRBJ2-3; v_call: TRBV27; d_call: TRBD2; clone_size: NA; cdr3_aa: CASSPRTSGRDTQYF; cdr3_nt: TGTGCCAGCAGCCCCCGGACTAGCGGGAGGGATACGCAGTATTTT
j_call: TRBJ1-1; v_call: TRBV5-1; d_call: NA; clone_size: few; cdr3_aa: CASGTSGREITEAFF; cdr3_nt: TGCGCCAGCGGGACGTCGGGCAGGGAAATCACTGAAGCTTTCTTT
j_call: TRBJ2-7; v_call: TRBV5-6; d_call: NA; clone_size: NA; cdr3_aa: CASSSDTRVYEQYF; cdr3_nt: TGTGCCAGCAGCTCGGATACACGGGTCTACGAGCAGTACTTC
j_call: TRBJ1-2; v_call: TRBV29-1; d_call: NA; clone_size: NA; cdr3_aa: CSVGQGINYGYTF; cdr3_nt: TGCAGCGTTGGTCAGGGGATTAACTATGGCTACACCTTC
j_call: TRBJ1-1; v_call: TRBV11-2; d_call: NA; clone_size: NA; cdr3_aa: CASSSIGQPTEAFF; cdr3_nt: TGTGCCAGCAGCTCAATCGGCCAGCCCACTGAAGCTTTCTTT
j_call: TRBJ2-3; v_call: TRBV19; d_call: TRBD2; clone_size: NA; cdr3_aa: CASSFGLAGSDTQYF; cdr3_nt: TGTGCCAGTAGTTTCGGACTAGCGGGCTCAGATACGCAGTATTTT